The 18 T cell receptor beta chains listed next were all sequenced from one sample in a study of tissue T cells after allogeneic stem cell transplantation. TCRdb keeps only in-frame clones here, not all; method: immunoSEQ multiplex PCR. The table shows about 50,000 clones, with around 70% occurring only once. Sequencing used sorted cells pooled from one or two spleens. Receptors originate from a pool of C57BL/6 mice in good health.

As concerns this clone: Mouse names are used for the genes. The CDR3 extends 1 residue past the end of the read, so its final part is completed from the germline J gene. The chain employs TRBV5 and TRBJ2-5; 11 bases match TRBD2. After removal of 0 bases from V and 2 bases from J, the junction contained 1 base not matched to a gene. Looked up from germline, CDR1 is LGHNA and CDR2 is YNLKQL (reference sequence). The CDR3 extends over 16 amino acids. Here the CDR3 reads CASSQDDWGGQDTQYF. CDR3 DNA (partial): TGTGCCAGCAGCCAAGACGACTGGGGGGGCCAAGACACCCAGTAC.

With respect to this clone: Germline and genes: mouse. The read falls 1 residue short of the CDR3 end, and the missing part is taken from the germline J gene. V usage is TRBV13-2 and J usage is TRBJ2-1, with 12 bases aligning to TRBD2. Looked up from germline, CDR1 is NNHNN and CDR2 is SYGAGS (reference sequence). Trimming at V came to 3 bases and at J to 1 base, leaving 5 bases not matched to a gene. The CDR3 has 17 amino acids. CDR3 bases read: TGTGCCAGCGGTGTCGGGACTGGGGGGAGGAACTATGCTGAGCAGTTC. It yields the protein CASGVGTGGRNYAEQF. The entire CDR3 protein reads CASGVGTGGRNYAEQFF.

As to this clone: All gene names here are mouse names. The read finishes 1 residue shy of the CDR3 end, and the germline J gene is used to complete it. The V and J genes are TRBV31 and TRBJ2-2; 8 bases map to TRBD2. The CDR3 totals 16 residues. V gave up 0 bases and J gave up 1 base; unmatched junction bases: 4. Germline V CDR1 and CDR2: GKSSPN, SITVG. The chain's CDR3 is CAWSLELGVNTGQLYF. The DNA read from the CDR3 is TGTGCCTGGAGTCTAGAACTGGGGGTAAACACCGGGCAGCTCTAC.

In regard to this clone: Gene labels here are mouse ones. The DNA ends 1 residue before the CDR3 does, and the rest of the CDR3 is filled in from the germline J gene. The rearrangement uses TRBV13-1 and TRBJ1-4; TRBD1 is a possible D gene (6 bases). The CDR3 is 14 amino acids. Germline V gives CDR1 NSHNY, CDR2 SYGAGN. The V end lost 7 bases, the J end lost 0 bases, and 10 bases lay between the germline ends. The CDR3 is CASGDIFSNERLFF. Partial CDR3 DNA: TGTGCCAGCGGGGACATTTTTTCCAACGAAAGATTATTT.

Regarding this clone: Gene and germline names: mouse. The read gets to within 1 residue of the CDR3 end, and the germline J gene fills in the rest. J is TRBJ2-7 and V is TRBV1; no definite D call. The CDR3 is 14 amino acids. V was trimmed by 3 bases and J by 0 bases, leaving 9 bases between them. CDR1 is NSQYPW and CDR2 is LRSPGD in the germline V gene (reference sequence). Incomplete CDR3 DNA: TGCACCTGCAGTGCCGGACCCACCTCCTATGAACAGTAC. The encoded protein is CTCSAGPTSYEQY. In full, the CDR3 reads CTCSAGPTSYEQYF.

With regard to this clone: Each gene name is a mouse one. The CDR3 extends 1 residue past the end of the read, so its final part is completed from the germline J gene. The V gene is TRBV1, the J gene TRBJ1-4; 10 nucleotides align to TRBD1. Germline V gives CDR1 NSQYPW, CDR2 LRSPGD (reference sequence). V dropped 4 bases and J dropped 6; count of bases not matched to a gene: 5. The length of the CDR3 is 15 residues. The covered CDR3 bases are TGCACCTGCAGTGTCCGGGACAGGGGAGACGAAAGATTATTT. It codes for CTCSVRDRGDERLF. The CDR3 in its entirety is CTCSVRDRGDERLFF.

This clone was counted a single time. Germline and genes: mouse. The CDR3 extends 1 residue past the end of the read, so its final part is completed from the germline J gene. The J gene is TRBJ2-1, the V gene TRBV31, with 7 bases identical to TRBD1. Germline V lookup: CDR1 GKSSPN, CDR2 SITVG. V trimming: 1 base; J trimming: 7 bases; junction bases outside the gene matches: 4. This CDR3 is 13 amino acids long. CDR3 protein: CAWSRQGKAEQFF. The CDR3 bases that were read are TGTGCCTGGAGTCGACAGGGAAAGGCTGAGCAGTTC.

To note about this clone: Gene names are mouse gene names. The CDR3 is cut off 1 residue early in the read; its end comes from the germline J gene. The chain is built from TRBV14 and TRBJ1-3, with 7 bases identical to TRBD1. J was trimmed by 4 bases and V by 5 bases; bases with no gene match: 6. This CDR3 has 14 residues. From germline, CDR1 is SGHDT and CDR2 FRDEAV. The CDR3 loop is CASSRRGRGNTLYF. The DNA read from the CDR3 is TGTGCCAGCAGCCGCAGGGGGAGAGGAAATACGCTCTAT. Using reference TRBV14 and TRBJ1-3 for the parts outside the CDR3, the full variable domain is EAGVTQSPRYAVLQEGQAVSFWCDPISGHDTLYWYQQPRDQGPQLLVYFRDEAVIDNSQLPSDRFSAVRPKGTNSTLKIQSAKQGDTATYLCASSRRGRGNTLYFGEGSRLIVV.

On this clone: Germline is not matched at one junction end, which may reflect a read error. The genes are named according to mouse. The sequence runs out 1 residue before the end of the CDR3; the remainder is reconstructed from the germline J gene. The chain uses TRBV13-2 and TRBJ2-3; 10 bases fit TRBD1. Germline values: CDR1 NNHNN, CDR2 SYGAGS (reference sequence). This CDR3 contains 16 residues. This CDR3 is CASSDAGQGNAETLYF. The part of the CDR3 DNA that was read is TGTGCCAGCAGTGATGCGGGACAGGGGAATGCAGAAACGCTGTAT.

For this clone: The gene names here belong to mouse. The CDR3 is cut off 1 residue early in the read; its end comes from the germline J gene. The V and J genes are TRBV2 and TRBJ2-7; D could derive from TRBD1 or TRBD2 (5 bases each). V was clipped by 0 bases and J by 7 bases, with 10 bases between them. CDR3 length: 13 amino acids. Germline lookup yields CDR1 LGHNA and CDR2 YSYQKL. The CDR3 protein is CASSQDRGGEQYF. Incomplete CDR3 DNA: TGTGCCAGCAGCCAAGATCGCGGGGGAGAACAGTAC.

A remark on this clone: Gene names refer to mouse genes. The CDR3 end falls 1 residue outside the read, so it is completed with the germline J gene. Other DNA sequences from this sample encode an identical CDR3 as well. The gene calls are TRBV12-1 and TRBJ2-7; 12 bases are a match to TRBD2. The V gene's germline CDR1 is SGHSN and CDR2 HYEKVE. This CDR3 spans 14 amino acids. V trimming: 2 bases; J trimming: 4 bases; junction bases outside the gene matches: 2. CDR3 residues: CASSPGTGGYEQYF. The DNA read from the CDR3 is TGTGCCAGCTCTCCTGGGACTGGGGGGTATGAACAGTAC.

About this clone: Genes and germline are mouse. The DNA ends 1 residue before the CDR3 does, and the rest of the CDR3 is filled in from the germline J gene. The chain recombines TRBV5 with TRBJ1-4, with TRBD1 identical over 10 bases. This CDR3 comprises 18 residues. The ends lost 3 bases at V and 5 bases at J; junction bases unmatched: 12. Germline V CDR1 and CDR2: LGHNA, YNLKQL (reference sequence). The CDR3 is CASSHLGTGEGENERLFF. The covered CDR3 bases are TGTGCCAGCAGCCACCTCGGGACAGGGGAAGGGGAAAACGAAAGATTATTT.

Of note for this clone: Genes and germline come from the mouse. This CDR3 is CASSSGTASREQYF. The part of the CDR3 DNA that was read is TGTGCCAGCAGCTCCGGGACGGCATCCCGGGAACAGTAC. The chain uses TRBV4 and TRBJ2-7; D could derive from TRBD1 or TRBD2 (5 bases each). The DNA ends 1 residue before the CDR3 does, and the rest of the CDR3 is filled in from the germline J gene. This CDR3 has 14 amino acids. Looked up from germline, CDR1 is LGHDT and CDR2 is YNNKQL (reference sequence). V was shortened by 4 bases and J by 7 bases, with 17 bases between the two germline ends.

Comment on this clone: These gene names are mouse names. The read is 1 residue too short to cover the CDR3 end, so that end is filled in from the germline J gene. The chain has TRBV12-1 and TRBJ2-3; perhaps TRBD1 as D (6 bases). This CDR3 contains 14 residues. CDR1 and CDR2 from the germline V gene are SGHSN and HYEKVE. The V end lost 4 bases, the J end lost 0 bases, and 10 bases lay between the germline ends. This CDR3 reads CASSRDNSAETLYF. The CDR3 bases that were read are TGTGCCAGCTCCCGGGACAATAGTGCAGAAACGCTGTAT.

Concerning this clone: The gene names given are mouse names. The sequenced fragment ends 1 residue before the CDR3 boundary, so the rest is inferred from the germline J gene. The chain employs TRBV13-2 and TRBJ2-2, with 14 positions matching TRBD2. After removal of 3 bases from V and 4 bases from J, the junction contained 8 bases not matched to a gene. Germline loops: CDR1 NNHNN, CDR2 SYGAGS (reference sequence). This CDR3 has 18 residues. The sequenced part of the CDR3 DNA is TGTGCCAGCGGTGCCAGGGACTGGGGGGGCGCGGGCACCGGGCAGCTCTAC. It is translated as CASGARDWGGAGTGQLY. The whole CDR3 reads CASGARDWGGAGTGQLYF.

Of note for this clone: Here the gene names and germline are mouse. Read coverage stops 1 residue before the CDR3 terminus; the germline J gene supplies the remainder. The chain uses TRBV13-2 and TRBJ1-4, with D perhaps TRBD1 (5 bases). The length of the CDR3 is 15 residues. The germline gives CDR1 NNHNN, CDR2 SYGAGS (reference sequence). Trimming removed 1 base at V and 2 bases at J, with 9 bases between. The CDR3 bases that were read are TGTGCCAGCGGTGATAGTGGGGGGTCCAACGAAAGATTATTT. Translating it yields CASGDSGGSNERLF. The CDR3 as a whole reads CASGDSGGSNERLFF.

Regarding this clone: Gene labels here are mouse ones. The DNA ends 1 residue before the CDR3 does, and the rest of the CDR3 is filled in from the germline J gene. V is TRBV20 and J is TRBJ1-2; TRBD1 might be the D (6 bases). The CDR3 has 12 amino acids. Trimming removed 3 bases at V and 5 bases at J, with 10 bases between. In germline, CDR1 is GFQATS, CDR2 STVNSAI. CDR3 region: CGASTGWSDYTF. The CDR3 bases that were read are TGTGGTGCTAGTACAGGGTGGTCCGACTACACC. Looking up the rest from reference TRBV20 and TRBJ1-2 gives the full variable domain: GALVYQYPRRTICKSGTSMRMECQAVGFQATSVAWYRQSPQKTFELIALSTVNSAIKYEQNFTQEKFPISHPNLSFSSMTVLNAYLEDRGLYLCGASTGWSDYTFGSGTRLLVI.

On this clone: The genes are named according to mouse. The read ends 1 residue before the CDR3 terminus; that terminus is restored from the germline J gene. V usage is TRBV15 and J usage is TRBJ2-3; 8 bases line up with TRBD2. This CDR3 is 15 amino acids long. CDR1 and CDR2 from the germline V gene are SGHND and FRSKSL. The ends lost 5 bases at V and 2 bases at J; junction bases unmatched: 6. The CDR3 DNA, read in part, is TGTGCCAGCAGTACTGACTGGGGTCATGCAGAAACGCTGTAT. Translation gives CASSTDWGHAETLY. The CDR3 as a whole reads CASSTDWGHAETLYF.